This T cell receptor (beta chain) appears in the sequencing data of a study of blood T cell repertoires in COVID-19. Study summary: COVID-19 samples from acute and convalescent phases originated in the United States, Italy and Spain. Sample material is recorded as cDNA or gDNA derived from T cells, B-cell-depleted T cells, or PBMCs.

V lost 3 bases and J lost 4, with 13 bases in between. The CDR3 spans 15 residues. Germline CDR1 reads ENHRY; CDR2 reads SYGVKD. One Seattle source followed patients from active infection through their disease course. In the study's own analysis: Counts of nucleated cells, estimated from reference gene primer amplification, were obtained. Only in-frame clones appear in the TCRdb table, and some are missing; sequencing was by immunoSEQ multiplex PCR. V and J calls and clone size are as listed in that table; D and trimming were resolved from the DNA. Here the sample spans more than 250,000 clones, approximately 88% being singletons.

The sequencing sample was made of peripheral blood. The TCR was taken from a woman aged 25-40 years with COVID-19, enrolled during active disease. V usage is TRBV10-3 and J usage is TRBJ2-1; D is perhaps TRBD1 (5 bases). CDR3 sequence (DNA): TGTGCCATCAGTGACGAACGAGCAGGGTACAATGAGCAGTTCTTC. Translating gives CAISDERAGYNEQFF.